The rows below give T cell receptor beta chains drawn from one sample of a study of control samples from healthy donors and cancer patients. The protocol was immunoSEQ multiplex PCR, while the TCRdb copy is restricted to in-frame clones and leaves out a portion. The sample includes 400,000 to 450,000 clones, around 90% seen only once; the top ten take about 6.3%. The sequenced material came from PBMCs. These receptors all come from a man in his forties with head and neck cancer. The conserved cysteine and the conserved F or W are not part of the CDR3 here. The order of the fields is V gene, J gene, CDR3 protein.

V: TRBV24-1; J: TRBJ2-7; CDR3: ATSLGQGGYYEQY
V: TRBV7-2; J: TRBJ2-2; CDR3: ASSLQTSRPGELF
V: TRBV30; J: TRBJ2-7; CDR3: AWSVAGGGGQY
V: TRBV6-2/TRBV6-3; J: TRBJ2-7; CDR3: ASSLDSAYEQY
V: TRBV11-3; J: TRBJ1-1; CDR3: ASSSTGTNTEAF
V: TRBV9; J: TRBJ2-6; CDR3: ASSRAGANVLT
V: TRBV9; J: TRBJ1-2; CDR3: ASSVGTGPYGYT
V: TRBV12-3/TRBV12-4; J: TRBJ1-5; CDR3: ASSPGGGQPQH
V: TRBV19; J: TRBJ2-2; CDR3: ASSRAETNTGELF
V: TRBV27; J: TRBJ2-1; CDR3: ASSSEVGQDNEQF
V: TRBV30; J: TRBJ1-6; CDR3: ASTGGNSPLH
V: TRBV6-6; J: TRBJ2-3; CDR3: ASTYTDTQY
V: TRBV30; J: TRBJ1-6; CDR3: AWKGTGDSPLH
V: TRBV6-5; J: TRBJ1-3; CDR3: ASSSPGYGNTIY
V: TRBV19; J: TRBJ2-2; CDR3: ASHQTGINTGELF
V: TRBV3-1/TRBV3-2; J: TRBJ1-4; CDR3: ASSQGGQSPEKLF
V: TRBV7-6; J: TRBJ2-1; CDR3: ASSFAKGASF
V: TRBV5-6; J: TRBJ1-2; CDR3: ASTRDSNYGYT
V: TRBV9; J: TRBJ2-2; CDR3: ASSVASTGLNTGELF
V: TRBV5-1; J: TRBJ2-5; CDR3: ASSWMGRGQETQY
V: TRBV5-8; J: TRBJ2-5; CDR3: ASSLGVAGRKETQY
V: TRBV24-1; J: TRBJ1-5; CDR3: ATSDLRLGSHNQPQH
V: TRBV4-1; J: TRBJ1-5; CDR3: ASSQKVSNQPQH
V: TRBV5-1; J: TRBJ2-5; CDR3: ASSGGLAGVRETQY
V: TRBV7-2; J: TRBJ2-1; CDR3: ASSYSGGSNEQF
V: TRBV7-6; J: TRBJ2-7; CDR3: ASSPRTSYEQY